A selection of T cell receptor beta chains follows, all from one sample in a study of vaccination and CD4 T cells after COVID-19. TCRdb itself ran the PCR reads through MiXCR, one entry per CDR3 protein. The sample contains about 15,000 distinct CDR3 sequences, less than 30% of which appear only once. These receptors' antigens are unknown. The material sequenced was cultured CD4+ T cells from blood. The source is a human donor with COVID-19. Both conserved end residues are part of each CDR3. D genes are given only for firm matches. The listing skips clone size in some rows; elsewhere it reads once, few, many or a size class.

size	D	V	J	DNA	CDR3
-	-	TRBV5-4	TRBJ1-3	TGTGCCAGCAGCTTTTTAGAAGGAAACACCATATATTTT	CASSFLEGNTIYF
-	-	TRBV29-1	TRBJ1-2	TGCAGCGTTGAAATGGCGCTCGGCTACACCTTC	CSVEMALGYTF
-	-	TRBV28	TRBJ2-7	TGTGCCAGCACCCCCCAGACTAGCTCCTACGAGCAGTACTTC	CASTPQTSSYEQYF
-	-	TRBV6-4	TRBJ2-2	TGTGCCAGCAGACCCACGAACACCGGGGAGCTGTTTTTT	CASRPTNTGELFF
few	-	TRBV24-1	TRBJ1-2	TGTGCCATCAAAAAGGCTAACTATGGCTACACCTTC	CAIKKANYGYTF
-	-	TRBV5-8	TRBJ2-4	TGTGCCAGCAGCGTGGACAGTCCGACTCAGTACTTC	CASSVDSPTQYF
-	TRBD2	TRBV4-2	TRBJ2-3	TGTGCCAGCAGCCCCGAGGCGGGGGCAGATACGCAGTATTTT	CASSPEAGADTQYF
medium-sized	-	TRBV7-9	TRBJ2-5	TGTGCCAGCAGCTTATCAGGGTCAGAGACCCAGTACTTC	CASSLSGSETQYF
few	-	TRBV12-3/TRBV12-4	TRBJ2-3	TGTGCCAGCAGCTTCGGACGTAATACGCAGTATTTT	CASSFGRNTQYF
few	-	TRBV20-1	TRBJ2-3	TGCAGTGCTAGAGGGGGGACAACGAGCACAGATACGCAGTATTTT	CSARGGTTSTDTQYF
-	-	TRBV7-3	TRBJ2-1	TGTGCCAGCAGCCGCAGGACCTACAATGAGCAGTTCTTC	CASSRRTYNEQFF
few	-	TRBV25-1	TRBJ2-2	TGTGCCAGCAGCCTGGGGGGAGTCGGGGAGCTGTTTTTT	CASSLGGVGELFF
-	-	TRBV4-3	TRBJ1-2	TGCGCCAGCAGCCAAGCCCCGGGGCAGTATGGCTACACCTTC	CASSQAPGQYGYTF
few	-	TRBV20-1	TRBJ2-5	TGCAGTGCTAGCCCGGAGCGGTACCAAGAGACCCAGTACTTC	CSASPERYQETQYF
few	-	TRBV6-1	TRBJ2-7	TGTGCCAGCAGTAGACCTGGGGAGCAGTACTTC	CASSRPGEQYF
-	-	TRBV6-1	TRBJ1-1	TGTGCCAGCACGCGGGGATCCGAAGCTTTCTTT	CASTRGSEAFF
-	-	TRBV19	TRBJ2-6	TGTGCCAGTAGTCTAGGACAGGCGGGGGGGGCCAACGTCCTGACTTTC	CASSLGQAGGANVLTF
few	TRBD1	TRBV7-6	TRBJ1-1	TGTGCCAGCAGGCCTCAGGGGGCGAACACTGAAGCTTTCTTT	CASRPQGANTEAFF
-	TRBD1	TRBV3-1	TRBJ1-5	TGTGCCAGCAGCCTACAGGGGGCGCAGCCCCAGCATTTT	CASSLQGAQPQHF
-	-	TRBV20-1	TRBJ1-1	TGCAGTGCTAGAGATCCGGCAGAAGTGAACACTGAAGCTTTCTTT	CSARDPAEVNTEAFF
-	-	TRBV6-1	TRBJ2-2	TGTGCCAGCAGCGCGAAGTTCACTCCGAACACCGGGGAGCTGTTTTTT	CASSAKFTPNTGELFF
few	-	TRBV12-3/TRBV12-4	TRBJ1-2	TGTGCCAGCAGTTGGGACATGGTCTATGGCTACACCTTC	CASSWDMVYGYTF
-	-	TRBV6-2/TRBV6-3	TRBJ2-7	TGTGCCAGCAGTTATGAGAGGGGAGCCTACGAGCAGTACTTC	CASSYERGAYEQYF
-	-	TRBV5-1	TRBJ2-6	TGCGCCAGCAGCTTGGGGTCTGGGGCCAACGTCCTGACTTTC	CASSLGSGANVLTF
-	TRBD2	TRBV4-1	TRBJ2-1	TGCGCCAGCAGCCAAGCACTAGCGGGGGGCCCCCGGTACAATGAGCAGTTCTTC	CASSQALAGGPRYNEQFF
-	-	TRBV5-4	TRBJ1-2	TGTGCCAGCAGCTTGGGTTCGGGGTTTATCGGCTACACCTTC	CASSLGSGFIGYTF
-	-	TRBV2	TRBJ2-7	TGTGCCAGCAGTAGGAGGGGCTACGAGCAGTACTTC	CASSRRGYEQYF
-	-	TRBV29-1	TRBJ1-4	TGCAGCGTTGGGAACAGGGCTTCCAATGAAAAACTGTTTTTT	CSVGNRASNEKLFF
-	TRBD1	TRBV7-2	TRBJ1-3	TGTGCCAGCAGCCGGCTACAGGGGGTCTCTGGAAACACCATATATTTT	CASSRLQGVSGNTIYF
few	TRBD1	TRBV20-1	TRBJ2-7	TGCAGTGCTAGAGGGACAGGGACCTACGAGCAGTACTTC	CSARGTGTYEQYF
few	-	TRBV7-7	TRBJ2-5	TGTGCTAGCAGCCCCAGTGGAAGGGTGGAAGAGACCCAGTACTTC	CASSPSGRVEETQYF
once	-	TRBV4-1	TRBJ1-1	TGCGCCAGCAGCCAATTTTTTAGGCGGACTGAAGCTTTCTTT	CASSQFFRRTEAFF
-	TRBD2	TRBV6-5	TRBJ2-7	TGTGCCAGCAGTTACGGAGGACTAGCGGGGAACGAGCAGTACTTC	CASSYGGLAGNEQYF
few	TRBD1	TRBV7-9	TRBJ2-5	TGTGCCAGCAGCTTAGTAACAGGGGGGACGGTAGAGACCCAGTACTTC	CASSLVTGGTVETQYF
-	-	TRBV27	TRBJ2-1	TGTGCCAGCAGTGTCCAACGACGGGTATTCGATGAGCAGTTCTTC	CASSVQRRVFDEQFF
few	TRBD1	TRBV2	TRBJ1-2	TGTGCCAGCAGTGAATTTACACAGGGGAGGAGTGGCTACACCTTC	CASSEFTQGRSGYTF
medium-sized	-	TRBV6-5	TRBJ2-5	TGTGCCAGCAGTTACGTGCGCCAAGAGACCCAGTACTTC	CASSYVRQETQYF
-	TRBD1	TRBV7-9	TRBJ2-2	TGTGCCAGCAGCAGGGGGCAAGACGGGGAGCTGTTTTTT	CASSRGQDGELFF
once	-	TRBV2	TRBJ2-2	TGTGCCAGCAGTGAAGCGGCGGGGCGCACCGGGGAGCTGTTTTTT	CASSEAAGRTGELFF
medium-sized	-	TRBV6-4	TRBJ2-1	TGTGCCAGCAGTGACTCGGGGGCGGTTGGGACCAATGAGCAGTTCTTC	CASSDSGAVGTNEQFF
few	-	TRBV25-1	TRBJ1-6	TGTGCCAGCATGGGCGCTTACTCCTATAATTCACCCCTCCACTTT	CASMGAYSYNSPLHF
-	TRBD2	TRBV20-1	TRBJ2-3	TGCAGTGCTAGGCCGGCGGGGGGGCTAGTAGATACGCAGTATTTT	CSARPAGGLVDTQYF
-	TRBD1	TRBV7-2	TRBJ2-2	TGTGCCAGCAGCTTAGCGTTGCCCCAGGGGGCGTTGTTAGTCACCGGGGAGCTGTTTTTT	CASSLALPQGALLVTGELFF
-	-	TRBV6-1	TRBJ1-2	TGTGCCAGCAGTGAGGGGGGGGCTGCCCTCTATGGCTACACCTTC	CASSEGGAALYGYTF
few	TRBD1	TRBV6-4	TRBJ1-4	TGTGCCAGCAGCCCGACAGGGGGTGGTGAAAAACTGTTTTTT	CASSPTGGGEKLFF
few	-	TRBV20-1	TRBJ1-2	TGCAGTGCTAGTTCCGGACAGATCTATGGCTACACCTTC	CSASSGQIYGYTF
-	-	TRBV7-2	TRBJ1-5	TGTGCCAGCAGCCACTCCCATACACCAAGGGCGAATCAGCCCCAGCATTTT	CASSHSHTPRANQPQHF
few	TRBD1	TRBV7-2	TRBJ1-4	TGTGCCAGCGGAAACAGGGGTACGACTAATGAAAAACTGTTTTTT	CASGNRGTTNEKLFF
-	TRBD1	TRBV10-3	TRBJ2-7	TGTGCCATCACCCGGGACAGCCCAGGGTACGAGCAGTACTTC	CAITRDSPGYEQYF
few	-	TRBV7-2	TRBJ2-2	TGTGCCAGCAGTATATACACCGGGGAGCTGTTTTTT	CASSIYTGELFF
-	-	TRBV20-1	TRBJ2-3	TGCAGTGCTAGGGCCCCCCGACGGTCACCAGATACGCAGTATTTT	CSARAPRRSPDTQYF
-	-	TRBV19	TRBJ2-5	TGTGCCAGTAGTATAGTAGGGTTGGGGGAGACCCAGTACTTC	CASSIVGLGETQYF
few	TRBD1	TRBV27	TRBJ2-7	TGTGCCACCATGACAGGGGGAATCCCTTACGAGCAGTACTTC	CATMTGGIPYEQYF
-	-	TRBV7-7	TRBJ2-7	TGTGCTAGCAGCCAAGAACAAGGCTACGAGCAGTACTTC	CASSQEQGYEQYF
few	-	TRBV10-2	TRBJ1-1	TGCGCCAGCAGTAGGGACACCTACACTGAAGCTTTCTTT	CASSRDTYTEAFF
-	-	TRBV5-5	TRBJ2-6	TGTGCCAGCAGCTTGGCTGGGGCCAACGTCCTGACTTTC	CASSLAGANVLTF
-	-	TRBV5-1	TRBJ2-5	TGCGCCAGCAGCATCGTCCAAGAGACCCAGTACTTC	CASSIVQETQYF